This T cell receptor (beta chain) is from a study of blood T cell repertoires in COVID-19. Across the whole study: COVID-19 samples, acute and convalescent, were from the United States, Italy and Spain.

V gave up 1 base and J gave up 0 bases, with 4 bases separating them. CDR3 length: 14 residues. Germline CDR1 SGHAT, CDR2 FQDESV (reference sequence). Per the authors' pipeline: Using reference gene primer amplification, nucleated cell counts were estimated. The method was immunoSEQ multiplex PCR; TCRdb's version includes in-frame clones alone and lacks a portion of them. V, J and clone size are taken as reported in that table, and D and trimming were inferred from the DNA itself. The top ten hold roughly 7.8% of the sample, which has about 320,000 clones, 85% seen once. This clone was counted only a few times.

Sequencing was carried out using peripheral blood. This clonotype originated in a human donor in a cohort sampled during active COVID-19. The chain recombines TRBV11-1 with TRBJ1-3; D is unclear. CDR3 sequence: CASSLDLSGNTIYF. As DNA, the CDR3 is TGTGCCAGCAGCTTAGATCTCTCTGGAAACACCATATATTTT.